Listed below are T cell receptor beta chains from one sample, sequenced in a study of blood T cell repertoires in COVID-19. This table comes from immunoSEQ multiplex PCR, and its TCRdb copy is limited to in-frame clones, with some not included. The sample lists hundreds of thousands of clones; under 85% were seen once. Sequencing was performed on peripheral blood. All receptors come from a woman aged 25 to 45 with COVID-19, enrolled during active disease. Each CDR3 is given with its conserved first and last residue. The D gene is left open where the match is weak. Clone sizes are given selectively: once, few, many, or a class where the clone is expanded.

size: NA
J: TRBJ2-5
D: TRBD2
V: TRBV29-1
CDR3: CSVTGLALQETQYF
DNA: TGCAGCGTTACTGGACTAGCGTTACAAGAGACCCAGTACTTC

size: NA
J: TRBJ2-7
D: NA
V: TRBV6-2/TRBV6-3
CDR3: CASSYRSGEQYF
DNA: TGTGCCAGCAGTTACCGTTCCGGGGAGCAGTACTTC

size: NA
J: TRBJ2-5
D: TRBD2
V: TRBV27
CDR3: CASSTTGLKETQYF
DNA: TGTGCCAGCAGTACGACGGGACTAAAAGAGACCCAGTACTTC

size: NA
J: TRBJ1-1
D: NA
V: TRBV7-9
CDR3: CASSLGWGDTEAFF
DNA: TGTGCCAGCAGCTTAGGGTGGGGAGACACTGAAGCTTTCTTT

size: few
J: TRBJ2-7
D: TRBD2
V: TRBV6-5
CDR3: CASTERLASSYEQYF
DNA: TGTGCCAGCACCGAAAGACTAGCCTCCTCCTACGAGCAGTACTTC

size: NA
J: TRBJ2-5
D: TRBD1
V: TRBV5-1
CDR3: CASSSRGQGPQETQYF
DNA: TGCGCCAGCAGCTCTCGGGGACAGGGGCCACAAGAGACCCAGTACTTC

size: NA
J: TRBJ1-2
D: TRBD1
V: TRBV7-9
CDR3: CAGTSGGWGYTF
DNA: TGTGCCGGAACTTCAGGGGGCTGGGGCTACACCTTC

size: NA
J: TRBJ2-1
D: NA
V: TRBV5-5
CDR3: CASSLALRGYNEQFF
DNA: TGTGCCAGCAGCTTGGCTTTGCGGGGTTACAATGAGCAGTTCTTC

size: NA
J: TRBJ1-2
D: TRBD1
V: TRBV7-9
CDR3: CASRRGTDGGYTF
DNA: TGTGCCAGCAGACGAGGGACAGACGGAGGCTACACCTTC

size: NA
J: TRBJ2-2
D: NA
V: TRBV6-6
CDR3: CASSPRVGAKVGTGELFF
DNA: TGTGCCAGCAGTCCGAGGGTGGGGGCAAAAGTTGGGACCGGGGAGCTGTTTTTT

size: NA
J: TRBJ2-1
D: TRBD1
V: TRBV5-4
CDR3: CASSSRTGSSYNEQFF
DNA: TGTGCCAGCAGCTCGCGGACAGGGAGCTCCTACAATGAGCAGTTCTTC

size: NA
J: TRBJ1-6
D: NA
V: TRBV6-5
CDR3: CASSYSLAGDSPLHF
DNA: TGTGCCAGCAGTTACTCCCTTGCGGGGGATTCACCCCTCCACTTT

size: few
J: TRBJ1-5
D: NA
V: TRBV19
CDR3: CASRRQGGDQPQHF
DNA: TGTGCCAGTAGAAGGCAGGGAGGTGACCAGCCCCAGCATTTT

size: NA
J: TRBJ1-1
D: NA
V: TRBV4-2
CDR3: CASSAFNRDPEAFF
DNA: TGTGCCAGCAGCGCCTTTAACAGGGACCCTGAAGCTTTCTTT

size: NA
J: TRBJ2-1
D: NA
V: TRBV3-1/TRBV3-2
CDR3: CASSQDSWRQEYNEQFF
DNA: TGTGCCAGCAGCCAAGACTCATGGCGACAGGAATACAATGAGCAGTTCTTC

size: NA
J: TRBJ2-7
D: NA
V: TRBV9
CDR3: CASSTQGNPAYEQYF
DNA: TGTGCCAGCAGCACTCAGGGGAACCCTGCCTACGAGCAGTACTTC

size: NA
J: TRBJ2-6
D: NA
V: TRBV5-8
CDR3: CASSFGSGANVLTF
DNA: TGTGCCAGCAGCTTCGGGTCTGGGGCCAACGTCCTGACTTTC

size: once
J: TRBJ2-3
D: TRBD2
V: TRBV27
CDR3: CASRRGTSGTDTQYF
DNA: TGTGCCAGCAGACGCGGGACTAGCGGCACAGATACGCAGTATTTT

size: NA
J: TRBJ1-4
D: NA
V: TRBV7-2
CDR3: CASTLQGEKLFF
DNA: TGTGCCAGCACCCTACAGGGTGAAAAACTGTTTTTT

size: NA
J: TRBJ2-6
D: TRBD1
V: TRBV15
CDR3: CATSRDRGQVLSGANVLTF
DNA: TGTGCCACCAGCAGAGATAGGGGACAGGTTCTCTCTGGGGCCAACGTCCTGACTTTC

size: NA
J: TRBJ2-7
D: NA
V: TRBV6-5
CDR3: CASSAVSGRYEQYF
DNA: TGTGCCAGCAGCGCCGTTTCAGGCCGCTACGAGCAGTACTTC

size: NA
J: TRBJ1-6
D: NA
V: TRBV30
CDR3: CAWSLTRGNSPLHF
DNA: TGTGCCTGGAGTTTAACAAGGGGCAATTCACCCCTCCACTTT

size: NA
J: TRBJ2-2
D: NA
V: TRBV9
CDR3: CASSPQGGDTGELFF
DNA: TGTGCCAGCAGTCCACAGGGAGGGGACACCGGGGAGCTGTTTTTT

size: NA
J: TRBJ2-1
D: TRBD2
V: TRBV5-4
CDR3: CASRPGLAGGSSYNEQFF
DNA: TGTGCCAGCAGACCGGGACTAGCGGGAGGCAGCTCCTACAATGAGCAGTTCTTC

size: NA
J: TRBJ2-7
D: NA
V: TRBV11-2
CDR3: CASSQSQAAYEQYF
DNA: TGTGCCAGCAGCCAGTCGCAGGCAGCCTACGAGCAGTACTTC

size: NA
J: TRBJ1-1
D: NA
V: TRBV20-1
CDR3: CSAQMNTEAFF
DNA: TGCAGTGCCCAAATGAACACTGAAGCTTTCTTT

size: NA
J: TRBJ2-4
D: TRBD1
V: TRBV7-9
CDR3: CASSGTGDSTKNIQYF
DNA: TGTGCCAGCAGCGGGACAGGGGATTCGACCAAAAACATTCAGTACTTC

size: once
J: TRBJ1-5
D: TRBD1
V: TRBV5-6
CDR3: CASSLADRPNQPQHF
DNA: TGTGCCAGCAGCTTGGCGGACAGGCCCAATCAGCCCCAGCATTTT

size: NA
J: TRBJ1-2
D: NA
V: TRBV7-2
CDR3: CASSLISTTNYGYTF
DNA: TGTGCCAGCAGCTTAATCTCTACCACTAACTATGGCTACACCTTC

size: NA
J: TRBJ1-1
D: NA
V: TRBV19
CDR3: CASSPNSLNTEAFF
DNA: TGTGCCAGTAGTCCCAACAGCTTAAACACTGAAGCTTTCTTT

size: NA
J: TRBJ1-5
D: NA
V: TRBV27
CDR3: CASSLSRGNQPQHF
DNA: TGTGCCAGCAGTTTGAGCAGGGGTAATCAGCCCCAGCATTTT

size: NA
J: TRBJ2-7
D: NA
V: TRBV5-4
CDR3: CASSLEQGDPYEQYF
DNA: TGTGCCAGCAGCTTGGAACAGGGTGACCCCTACGAGCAGTACTTC

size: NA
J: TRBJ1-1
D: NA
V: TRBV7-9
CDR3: CASSSPGARAFF
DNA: TGTGCCAGCAGCTCCCCAGGGGCGCGGGCTTTCTTT

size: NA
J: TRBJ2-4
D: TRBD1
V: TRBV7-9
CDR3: CASSLGGQGILNIQYF
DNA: TGTGCCAGCAGCTTAGGGGGACAGGGTATCTTAAACATTCAGTACTTC

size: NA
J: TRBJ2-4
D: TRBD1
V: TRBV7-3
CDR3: CASSLTGGAKNIQYF
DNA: TGTGCCAGCAGCTTAACAGGGGGCGCCAAAAACATTCAGTACTTC

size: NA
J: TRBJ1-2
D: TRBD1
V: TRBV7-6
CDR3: CASSSIDRVDGYTF
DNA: TGTGCCAGCAGCTCAATCGACAGGGTGGATGGCTACACCTTC

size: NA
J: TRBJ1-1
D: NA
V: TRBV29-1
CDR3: CSVDWSGQLNTEAFF
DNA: TGCAGCGTTGATTGGTCTGGACAGCTTAACACTGAAGCTTTCTTT

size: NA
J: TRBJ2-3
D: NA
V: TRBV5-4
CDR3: CASSSKDTTDTQYF
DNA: TGTGCCAGCAGCTCCAAAGACACCACAGATACGCAGTATTTT

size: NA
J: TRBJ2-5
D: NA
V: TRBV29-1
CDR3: CSVDTLGRTQYF
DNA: TGCAGCGTAGACACCCTGGGGCGGACCCAGTACTTC

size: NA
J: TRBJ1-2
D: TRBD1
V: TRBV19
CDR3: CTSSPNGQVYGYTF
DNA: TGTACCAGTAGTCCCAATGGACAGGTCTATGGCTACACCTTC

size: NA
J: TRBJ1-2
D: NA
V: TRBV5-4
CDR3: CASSSPDGGTYGYTF
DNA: TGTGCCAGCAGCTCTCCTGACGGGGGAACCTATGGCTACACCTTC

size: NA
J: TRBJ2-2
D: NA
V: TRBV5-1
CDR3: CASTGGGADTGELFF
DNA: TGCGCCAGCACAGGGGGAGGCGCCGACACCGGGGAGCTGTTTTTT

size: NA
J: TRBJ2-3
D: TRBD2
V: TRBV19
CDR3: CASRRSGDTDTQYF
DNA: TGTGCCAGTAGACGTAGCGGGGACACAGATACGCAGTATTTT

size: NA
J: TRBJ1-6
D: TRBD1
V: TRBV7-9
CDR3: CASRQQGGFDSPLHF
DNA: TGTGCCAGCAGACAACAGGGGGGGTTTGATTCACCCCTCCACTTT

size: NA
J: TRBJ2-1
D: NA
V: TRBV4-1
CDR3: CASSQDRSGSYNEQFF
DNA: TGCGCCAGCAGCCAAGATCGTAGCGGCTCCTACAATGAGCAGTTCTTC

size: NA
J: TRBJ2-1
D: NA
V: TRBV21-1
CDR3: CASSKDRRLAGYSYNEQFF
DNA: TGTGCCAGCAGCAAAGATCGTAGGCTAGCGGGGTACTCCTACAATGAGCAGTTCTTC

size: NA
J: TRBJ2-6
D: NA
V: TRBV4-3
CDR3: CASSQDPWGAGANVLTF
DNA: TGCGCCAGCAGCCAAGACCCATGGGGCGCTGGGGCCAACGTCCTGACTTTC

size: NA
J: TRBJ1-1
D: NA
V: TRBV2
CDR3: CASSEGQGNTEAFF
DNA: TGTGCCAGCAGTGAAGGGCAGGGGAACACTGAAGCTTTCTTT

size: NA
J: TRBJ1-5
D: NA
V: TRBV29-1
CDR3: CSVQEFSGNQPQHF
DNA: TGCAGCGTTCAGGAATTTAGCGGCAATCAGCCCCAGCATTTT

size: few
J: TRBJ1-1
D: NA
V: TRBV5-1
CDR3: CASSPTSALGTEAFF
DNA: TGCGCCAGCAGCCCGACCAGCGCGTTGGGCACTGAAGCTTTCTTT

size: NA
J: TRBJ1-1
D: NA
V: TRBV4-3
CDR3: CASSQDREALNTEAFF
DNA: TGCGCCAGCAGCCAAGATCGGGAGGCGCTGAACACTGAAGCTTTCTTT

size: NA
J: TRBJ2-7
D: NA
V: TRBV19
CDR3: CASSIGKGAYEQYF
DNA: TGTGCCAGTAGTATCGGAAAGGGGGCCTACGAGCAGTACTTC